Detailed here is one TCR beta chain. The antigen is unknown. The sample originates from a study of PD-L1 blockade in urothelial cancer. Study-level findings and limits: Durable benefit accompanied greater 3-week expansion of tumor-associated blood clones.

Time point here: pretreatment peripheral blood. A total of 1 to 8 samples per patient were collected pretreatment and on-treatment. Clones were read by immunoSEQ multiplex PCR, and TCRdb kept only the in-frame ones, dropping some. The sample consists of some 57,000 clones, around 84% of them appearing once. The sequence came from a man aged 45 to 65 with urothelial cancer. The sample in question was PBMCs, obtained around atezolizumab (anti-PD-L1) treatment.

The CDR3 nucleotides read TGTGCCAGCAGCTTTCCGACAGGGGGTCCCTACGAGCAGTACTTC. Encoded protein: CASSFPTGGPYEQYF. This chain connects TRBV7-9 to TRBJ2-7; 9 bases fit TRBD1. V trimming: 3 bases; J trimming: 2 bases; junction bases outside the gene matches: 5. CDR3 length: 15 residues. The germline gives CDR1 SEHNR, CDR2 FQNEAQ (reference sequence).